A single sample gave rise to the 4 T cell receptor beta chains below, sequenced in a study of CD4 T cells in relation to SARS-CoV-2 and coronaviruses. Before the COVID-19 pandemic, during about 2010-2018, CD4+ T cells were taken from unexposed donors. After about 10 days of culture, CD4+ T cells were isolated. The antigens these receptors bind are not known. Repertoires were generated with immunoSEQ multiplex PCR, while TCRdb's copy carries only in-frame clones and drops some. The data hold about 20,000 clones, with around four fifths observed a single time. The sample taken for sequencing was CD4+ T cells from PBMCs, cultured in vitro. Every receptor here comes from a human donor in good health.

V usage is TRBV7-3 and J usage is TRBJ2-4; D is perhaps TRBD2 (5 bases). V was clipped by 0 bases and J by 16 bases, with 13 bases between them. Germline CDR1 and CDR2: SGHTA and FQGTGA. This CDR3 has 12 amino acids. The CDR3 nucleotides read TGTGCCAGCAGCTTAACGGGTCGGGGATTATACTTC. It codes for CASSLTGRGLYF.

V is TRBV6-5 and J is TRBJ1-6, with 10 bases matching TRBD1. With V trimmed by 1 base and J by 8 bases, 2 bases remained unmatched. The CDR3 has 15 amino acids. Germline-derived CDR1 and CDR2 are MNHEY and SVGAGI. In DNA, the CDR3 is TGTGCCAGCAGTTACTTTGGGACAGGGGATTCACCCCTCCACTTT. As protein: CASSYFGTGDSPLHF.

The chain has TRBV30 and TRBJ1-4, with D possibly TRBD1 on 6 matching bases. Trimming took 0 bases from V and 7 from J, leaving 12 bases between them. CDR1 and CDR2 (germline): GTSNPN, SVGIG (reference sequence). CDR3 length: 14 residues. CDR3 nucleotide sequence: TGTGCCTGGAGTGTAGGGGGGCTGGGTGAAAAACTGTTTTTT. Amino acid sequence: CAWSVGGLGEKLFF.

This clone was observed a few times. This sequence joins TRBV2 and TRBJ2-7; D remains ambiguous. Trimming left V 2 bases short and J 4 bases short, with 12 bases between. The germline V gene encodes CDR1 SNHLY and CDR2 FYNNEI. The CDR3 has 14 amino acids. The DNA of the CDR3 is TGTGCCAGCAGTGAATGGGGTCCCGGTTACGAGCAGTACTTC. It translates to CASSEWGPGYEQYF.